This TCR beta chain was found in a study of blood T cell repertoires in COVID-19 (dated by TCRdb to about 2020). Study-level background: Samples from collaborators originated in the United States, Italy and Spain and spanned both the acute and convalescent phases of COVID-19. The samples were drawn from the first 160 participants of the ongoing ImmuneRACE study and from under 1,500 subjects provided by 6 global collaborators. Where available, HLA class I and class II types were obtained from metadata supplied by the sample provider rather than from assay-based typing. Subjects who had been exposed to COVID-19, were actively infected with it, or had recovered from it provided the deeply sampled blood TCRbeta repertoires that made up the dataset. The material from the prospective study consisted of cDNA or gDNA derived from T cells, B-cell-depleted T cells, or PBMCs. The repertoires were made available in a free public database intended to serve as a resource for research on the immune response to SARS-CoV-2. The sample metadata nearly always contained a de-identified subject ID, COVID-19 status, age in years and sex. Study-level results and caveats: Clinical and demographic metadata were provided uncurated, with the amount varying by source and participant.

Reading the germline V gene gives CDR1 SGHTA and CDR2 FQGTGA. The V end gives up 6 bases and the J end 5 bases, leaving 13 bases in the junction not matched to a gene. The CDR3, cysteine through phenylalanine, is 16 amino acids long. CDR3 DNA only is kept here, 48 bases in frame from base 1. Collaborating institutions collected whole blood in K2EDTA tubes following their own protocols. For TCRbeta analysis, collaborators shipped samples in one of three forms: frozen whole blood, isolated PBMCs, or DNA extracted from either of those sample types. This clone has just a few counts. Which antigen it targets is not known. There are no base qualities to consult, and no much larger clone falls within one base. TCRbeta CDR3 regions were amplified from genomic DNA by means of the immunoSEQ Assay, a bias-controlled multiplex PCR. In the original analysis: The number of nucleated cells in each sample was estimated by amplification of reference gene primers within the assay. To quantify the absolute abundance of each unique TCRbeta CDR3 rearrangement, sequence reads were collapsed and filtered. Productive Simpson clonality was computed per sample as the square root of Simpson's diversity index over productive rearrangements. What TCRdb holds here is the immuneACCESS table cut down to in-frame rearrangements. Part of the clones is not present; checked against another copy, under half of the missing clones reflect an unresolved V gene, and the others are unexplained. V and J calls and clone size are copied from that table; D and trimming were computed from the DNA. Recorded for this sample are about 91,000 clones; 60% to 85% of them occurred a single time. The leading ten clones occupy more than 6.5% of the sample.

The sample taken for sequencing was peripheral blood. This clonotype originated in a man in his 70s with acute or convalescent COVID-19. The chain couples TRBV7-3 to TRBJ2-1; 7 bases in the middle match TRBD2. Here the CDR3 is given as CASSMSILAANNEQFF. The nucleotides are TGTGCCAGCAGTATGTCGATTCTAGCGGCCAACAATGAGCAGTTCTTC.